This T cell receptor (beta chain) was sequenced during a study of blood T cell repertoires in COVID-19. Study in general: The United States, Italy and Spain supplied acute and convalescent COVID-19 samples. PBMCs, B-cell-depleted T cells, or T cells were the source of the cDNA or gDNA that made up the material.

Assay: immunoSEQ multiplex PCR; the TCRdb copy retains only in-frame clones and omits some. This table holds 220,000 or so clones, roughly 84% found once. Participants' reported clinical history set cohort assignment. All recovered Cohort 3 donors got two negative PCRs, got clearance, or saw symptom resolution. The V segment lost 5 bases and the J segment 3 bases; nucleotides outside the gene matches: 3. Germline V CDR1 and CDR2: SGHAT, FQNNGV. The CDR3 contains 15 residues. The chain joins TRBV11-2 to TRBJ2-1; TRBD2 agrees at 11 bases. Source material: PBMCs or T cells enriched from blood (not recorded which). This sequence was found in a woman between 40 and 55 years old who had recovered from COVID-19. The CDR3 protein is CASSPSGGYYNEQFF. The CDR3 bases are TGTGCCAGCAGCCCTAGCGGGGGGTACTACAATGAGCAGTTCTTC.